This T cell receptor beta chain was recovered during a study of blood T cell repertoires in COVID-19. The wider study: There were acute and convalescent COVID-19 samples, and they came from the United States, Italy and Spain. PBMCs, B-cell-depleted T cells, or T cells were the source of the cDNA or gDNA that made up the material.

Under the authors' procedure: How many nucleated cells were present was estimated from reference gene primer amplification. Profiling relied on immunoSEQ multiplex PCR, and the TCRdb table lists in-frame clones only, not all of them. The V and J calls and clone size are taken from that table; D and trimming were inferred from the DNA. The data show some 120,000 clones, roughly 82% seen once. Material for sequencing was peripheral blood. This TCR derives from a human donor in a cohort sampled during active COVID-19.

CDR3 in DNA: TGTGCCAGCAGCTCAGGGTATAGTGAAGCTTTCTTT. The encoded protein is CASSSGYSEAFF. V gene TRBV2 combines with J gene TRBJ1-1; D may be TRBD1 (5 bases). This CDR3 contains 12 residues. In germline, CDR1 is SNHLY, CDR2 FYNNEI. V was trimmed by 6 bases and J by 7 bases, leaving 12 bases between them. The full variable domain, completed using reference TRBV2 and TRBJ1-1, is EPEVTQTPSHQVTQMGQEVILRCVPISNHLYFYWYRQILGQKVEFLVSFYNNEISEKSEIFDDQFSVERPDGSNFTLKIRSTKLEDSAMYFCASSSGYSEAFFGQGTRLTVV.